Listed below are T cell receptor beta chains from one sample, sequenced in a study of Ad26.COV2.S vaccination and SARS-CoV-2 variants. Profiling relied on immunoSEQ multiplex PCR, and the TCRdb table lists in-frame clones only, not all of them. The repertoire includes hundreds of thousands of clones, roughly 90% of them detected once, and approximately 12% sits in the top ten. The input for sequencing was peripheral blood, taken in a trial of Ad26.COV2.S vaccine versus placebo. These receptor sequences come from a person aged 18-60 years who received the Ad26.COV2.S COVID-19 vaccine or a placebo. The CDR3 runs from the conserved cysteine through the conserved F or W. Fields, in order: clone size, J gene, V gene, D gene, CDR3 DNA, CDR3 protein. A D gene is named only where the DNA matches it firmly. A row's size may be missing; if present it is once, few, many or a size class.

>NA|TRBJ2-7|TRBV6-5|TRBD2
TGTGCCAGCAGTTCTAGCGGGATAACCTACGAGCAGTACTTC
CASSSSGITYEQYF
>NA|TRBJ1-4|TRBV19|NA
TGTGCCAGTAGTAGAACCCTCGGAGTGGGGGCTAATGAAAAACTGTTTTTT
CASSRTLGVGANEKLFF
>NA|TRBJ1-5|TRBV6-1|NA
TGTGCCAGCAGTGAAGGGCAGGAACAGCCCCAGCATTTT
CASSEGQEQPQHF
>NA|TRBJ1-2|TRBV7-8|TRBD1
TGTGCCAGCAGCTCGTCCGGGACAGGGGTCGTTAGGGGTGGCTACACCTTC
CASSSSGTGVVRGGYTF
>NA|TRBJ2-7|TRBV6-5|TRBD2
TGTGCCAGCAGTTTTGGCGCTAGCGGGAGGGCCCCCGAGCAGTACTTC
CASSFGASGRAPEQYF
>NA|TRBJ2-1|TRBV25-1|NA
TGTGCCAGCAGTGATTATGCCGACCGAATGGACAATGAGCAGTTCTTC
CASSDYADRMDNEQFF
>NA|TRBJ2-5|TRBV9|NA
TGTGCCAGCAGCTACGGACAGCCGTCGATTCAAGAGACCCAGTACTTC
CASSYGQPSIQETQYF
>once|TRBJ2-3|TRBV3-1/TRBV3-2|NA
TGTGCCAGCAGCCAATTTTCTACAGGAGGCAGCACAGATACGCAGTATTTT
CASSQFSTGGSTDTQYF
>NA|TRBJ2-5|TRBV20-1|NA
TGCAGTGCTAGATCCGCAGAGACCCAGTACTTC
CSARSAETQYF
>NA|TRBJ2-3|TRBV3-1/TRBV3-2|TRBD2
TGTGCCAGCAGCCAAGAGGGACTAGCGGGAGGTGTGACAGATACGCAGTATTTT
CASSQEGLAGGVTDTQYF
>NA|TRBJ2-1|TRBV5-5|NA
TGTGCCAGCAGCCCGACAGTGGTCAATGAGCAGTTCTTC
CASSPTVVNEQFF
>NA|TRBJ2-7|TRBV11-2|TRBD1
TGTGCCAGCAGCTTCCCGACAGGGAGCTCCTACGAGCAGTACTTC
CASSFPTGSSYEQYF
>NA|TRBJ2-1|TRBV5-1|TRBD1
TGCGCCAGCAGCTTGGGCGGGACAGGAGCCTACAATGAGCAGTTCTTC
CASSLGGTGAYNEQFF
>NA|TRBJ2-7|TRBV7-3|TRBD2
TGTGCCAGCAGTTCCACCGGGACTAGCGGAGAGCAGTACTTC
CASSSTGTSGEQYF